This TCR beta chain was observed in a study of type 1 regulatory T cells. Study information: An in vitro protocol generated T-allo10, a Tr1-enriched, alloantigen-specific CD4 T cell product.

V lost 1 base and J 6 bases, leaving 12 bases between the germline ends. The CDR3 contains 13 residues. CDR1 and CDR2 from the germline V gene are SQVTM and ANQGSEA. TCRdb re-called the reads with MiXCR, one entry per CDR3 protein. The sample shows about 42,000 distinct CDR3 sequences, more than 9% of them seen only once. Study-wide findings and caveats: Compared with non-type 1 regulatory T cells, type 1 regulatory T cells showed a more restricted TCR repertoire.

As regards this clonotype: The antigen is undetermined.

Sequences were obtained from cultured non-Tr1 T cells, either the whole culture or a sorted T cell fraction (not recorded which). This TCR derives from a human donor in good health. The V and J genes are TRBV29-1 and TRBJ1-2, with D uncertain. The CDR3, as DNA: TGCAGCGTTGAAGTGACTACCCCGCATGGCTACACCTTC. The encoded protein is CSVEVTTPHGYTF.